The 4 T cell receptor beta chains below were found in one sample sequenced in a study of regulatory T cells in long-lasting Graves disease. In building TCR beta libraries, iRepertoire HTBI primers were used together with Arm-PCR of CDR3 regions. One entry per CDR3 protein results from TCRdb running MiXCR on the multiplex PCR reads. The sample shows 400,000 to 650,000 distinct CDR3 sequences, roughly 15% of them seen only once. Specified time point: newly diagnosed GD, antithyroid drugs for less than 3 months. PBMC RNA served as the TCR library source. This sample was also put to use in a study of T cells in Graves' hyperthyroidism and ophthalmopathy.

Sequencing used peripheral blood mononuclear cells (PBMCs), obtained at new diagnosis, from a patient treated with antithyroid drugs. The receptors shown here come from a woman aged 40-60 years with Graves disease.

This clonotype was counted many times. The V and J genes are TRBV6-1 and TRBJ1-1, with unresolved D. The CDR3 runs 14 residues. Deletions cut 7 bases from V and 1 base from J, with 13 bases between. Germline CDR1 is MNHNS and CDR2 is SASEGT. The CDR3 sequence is CASIGRTTNTEAFF. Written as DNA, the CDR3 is TGTGCCAGCATCGGCAGGACGACGAACACTGAAGCTTTCTTT.

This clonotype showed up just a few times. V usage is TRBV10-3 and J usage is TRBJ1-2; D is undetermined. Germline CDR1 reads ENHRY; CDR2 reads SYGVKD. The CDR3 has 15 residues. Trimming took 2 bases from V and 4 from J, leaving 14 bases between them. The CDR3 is CAISERAEPFYGYTF. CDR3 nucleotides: TGTGCCATCAGTGAGCGGGCAGAACCTTTCTATGGCTACACCTTC.

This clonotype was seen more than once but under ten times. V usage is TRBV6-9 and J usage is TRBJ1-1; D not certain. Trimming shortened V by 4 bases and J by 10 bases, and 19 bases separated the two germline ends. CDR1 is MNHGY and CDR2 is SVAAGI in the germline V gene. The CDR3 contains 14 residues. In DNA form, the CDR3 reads TGTGCCAGCAGTTCCGGTGGTGGCGGGGATGGAGCTTTCTTT. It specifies CASSSGGGGDGAFF.

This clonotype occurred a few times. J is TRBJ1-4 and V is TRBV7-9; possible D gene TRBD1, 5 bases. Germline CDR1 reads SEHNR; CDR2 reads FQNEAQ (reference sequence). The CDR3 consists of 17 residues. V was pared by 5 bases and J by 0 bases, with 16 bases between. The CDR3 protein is CASSGGAWTATNEKLFF. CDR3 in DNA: TGTGCCAGCAGCGGGGGAGCATGGACCGCAACTAATGAAAAACTGTTTTTT.